Here is one TCR beta chain with its context. The antigen it binds to is not known. Qualities for individual bases were not recorded, and no much larger clone is one base off. This specimen's treatment or condition label, interpreted: roughly 18 received Ad26.COV2.S at low or high dose, single or two shots; about 5 received placebo; per-sample allocation not given. Repertoires of vaccine and placebo recipients were sequenced from samples taken on day 63 after the first injection. Between 29 July and 7 August 2020, Cohort 1b enrolled about two dozen adults aged 18-55 years at one site in Boston, USA. As a vaccine, Ad26.COV2.S was a replication-incompetent adenovirus type 26 vector that expressed a prefusion-stabilized SARS-CoV-2 spike protein derived from the original Wuhan strain. The immunoSEQ Assay was the method used to sequence TCRbeta CDR3 regions. After extraction, genomic DNA underwent amplification by bias-controlled multiplex PCR, followed by high-throughput sequencing. The authors processed their data as follows. To quantify the absolute abundance of every unique TCRbeta CDR3 region, sequences were collapsed and filtered. T cell fraction was estimated by normalizing TCRbeta template counts to usable DNA, with usable DNA measured through amplification of reference genes found in all nucleated cells. Repertoire TCRs were annotated as SARS-CoV-2-specific when V gene, CDR3 amino acid sequence and J gene were exactly matched to a known reactive TCR set. The reference SARS-CoV-2 TCR set came from MIRA and was filtered for enrichment in COVID-19-positive ImmuneCODE repertoires, removing public or cross-reactive TCRs. Using the MIRA antigens, annotated TCRs were further analysed by specific ORF or by position within an ORF. Depth was the summed frequency of annotated unique rearrangements, while breadth was defined as annotated unique rearrangements over total unique productive rearrangements. Two-sided Wilcoxon rank-sum tests were applied when comparing TCR breadth between groups. The table was pulled from immuneACCESS by TCRdb, which kept in-frame rearrangements only. Such tables lose some clones; where checked, under half of the loss comes from unresolved V genes, and the rest has no known cause. V and J calls and clone size are copied from that table; D and trimming were computed from the DNA. Across this sample there are 200,000 to 250,000 clones, with roughly 88% seen only once. Of the sample, about 11% falls within the top ten clones.

This specimen comes from a study of Ad26.COV2.S vaccination and SARS-CoV-2 variants (dated by TCRdb to the early 2020s). Background for the entire study: Vaccine-arm donors came from COV1001, a multicentre, randomized, double-blind, placebo-controlled phase I-IIa trial of Ad26.COV2.S in healthy adults. Ad26.COV2.S was given intramuscularly at 5x10^10 or 1x10^11 viral particles, as a single shot or as two shots 56 days apart. The specificity and breadth of SARS-CoV-2-reactive T cell receptors after Ad26.COV2.S vaccination were assessed by TCRbeta repertoire sequencing. A total of 32 samples were included in the TCR-sequenced set, comprising around 20 Ad26.COV2.S vaccine recipients, 5 placebo recipients and 8 SARS-CoV-2 convalescent individuals. Trial participants were randomized into five groups of five, in which low-dose or high-dose Ad26.COV2.S was given once or twice, or placebo was given on both occasions. Investigators remained blinded to trial group allocation during experiments and outcome assessment.

The paper as a whole reports these results and caveats: After vaccination, substantial breadth of spike-specific CD8+ and CD4+ T cell responses was reported. The study was not powered to compare responses between vaccine doses or regimens. The authors noted that the TCR breadth and depth analyses may have underestimated total T cell responses. Ad26.COV2.S recipients had higher spike-specific TCR breadth than placebo recipients (P = 0.0014). Vaccine and placebo recipients had comparable non-spike TCR breadth, which fits with the vaccine containing only spike.

CDR1 and CDR2, looked up from the germline V gene (reference sequence), are LNHDA and SQIVND. Trimming removed 3 bases from V and 6 bases from J, leaving 11 bases between the germline ends. CDR3 length: 13 amino acids, cysteine to phenylalanine. Solely the CDR3 DNA is kept, with 39 bases framed from the first base. The origin of this receptor is a person aged 18-65 years who received the Ad26.COV2.S COVID-19 vaccine or a placebo. This specimen was peripheral blood, taken in a trial of Ad26.COV2.S vaccine versus placebo. The receptor chain draws on TRBV19 and TRBJ1-1; the D gene identity is not certain. Here the CDR3 is given as CASSIIIGSEAFF. The nucleotide sequence reads as follows: TGTGCCAGTAGTATCATCATTGGCTCTGAAGCTTTCTTT. The CDR3 plus the reference TRBV19 and TRBJ1-1 genes for the other parts give the full variable domain: DGGITQSPKYLFRKEGQNVTLSCEQNLNHDAMYWYRQDPGQGLRLIYYSQIVNDFQKGDIAEGYSVSREKKESFPLTVTSAQKNPTAFYLCASSIIIGSEAFFGQGTRLTVV.